One and the same sample provided the 17 T cell receptor beta chains below, sequenced in a study of neoadjuvant anti-PD-1 for oral cavity cancer. Sequenced by immunoSEQ multiplex PCR; TCRdb stores in-frame clones only, minus some. The data contain roughly 60,000 clones, 70% to 85% of them singletons. Sample: PBMCs, taken before nivolumab (anti-PD-1) treatment. The receptors shown here come from a person between 35 and 79 years old with oral cavity squamous cell carcinoma.

The chain has TRBV6-1 and TRBJ1-4; TRBD1 is a possible D gene (6 bases). Germline-derived CDR1 and CDR2 are MNHNS and SASEGT. V gave up 10 bases and J gave up 8 bases, with 17 bases separating them. The CDR3 is 13 residues long. The DNA of the CDR3 is TGTGCCACCGGGGGCGGCGGCGGCGAAAAACTGTTTTTT. Its translation: CATGGGGGEKLFF.

V gene TRBV11-2 combines with J gene TRBJ2-2; no firm D call. Trimming shortened V by 5 bases and J by 4 bases, and 8 bases separated the two germline ends. Germline CDR1 and CDR2: SGHAT and FQNNGV. The CDR3 has 13 residues. CDR3 coding DNA: TGTGCCAGCAGCCCGGCGCCCACCGGGGAGCTGTTTTTT. Translation gives CASSPAPTGELFF. Full variable domain (rest looked up from reference TRBV11-2 and TRBJ2-2): EAGVAQSPRYKIIEKRQSVAFWCNPISGHATLYWYQQILGQGPKLLIQFQNNGVVDDSQLPKDRFSAERLKGVDSTLKIQPAKLEDSAVYLCASSPAPTGELFFGEGSRLTVL.

The rearrangement uses TRBV9 and TRBJ2-1, with a weak D call TRBD2 (6 bases). CDR1 and CDR2 from the germline V gene are SGDLS and YYNGEE. Between the trimmed V and J ends, which lost 0 bases and 5 bases, there was a span of 15 bases. This CDR3 spans 16 amino acids. This chain's CDR3 is CASSVGDWPGDNEQFF. CDR3 bases: TGTGCCAGCAGCGTAGGGGACTGGCCTGGGGACAATGAGCAGTTCTTC.

CDR3 protein: CASSWGEGLSYTF. For the CDR3, the DNA is TGTGCCAGCAGCTGGGGGGAGGGTCTCAGCTACACCTTC. The chain combines TRBV7-8 with TRBJ1-2; possibly TRBD1 for D (5 bases). Germline V gene data show CDR1 as SGHVS and CDR2 as FQNEAQ. Trimming left V 4 bases short and J 9 bases short, with 15 bases between. This CDR3 is built from 13 residues.

This clone came up a few times. V is TRBV19 and J is TRBJ2-1; 12 bases fit TRBD2. After removal of 7 bases from V and 9 bases from J, the junction contained 13 bases not matched to a gene. The CDR3 is 16 residues long. The V gene's germline CDR1 is LNHDA and CDR2 SQIVND (reference sequence). CDR3 in amino acids: CASTPPLAGGFAEQFF. CDR3 in DNA: TGTGCCAGTACCCCCCCTCTAGCGGGAGGGTTTGCTGAGCAGTTCTTC.

The V and J genes are TRBV5-6 and TRBJ1-1; D may be TRBD1 (5 bases). Trimming stripped 4 bases from V and 3 bases from J, with 19 bases between. The germline V gene has CDR1 SGHDT and CDR2 YYEEEE. CDR3 length: 16 amino acids. CDR3 sequence (DNA): TGTGCCAGCAGCCCCCCGCGGCGGGGCCCGGACACTGAAGCTTTCTTT. Amino acids: CASSPPRRGPDTEAFF.

V gene TRBV30 combines with J gene TRBJ2-7; D is ambiguous. This CDR3 has 14 residues. V dropped 0 bases and J dropped 4 bases, with 13 bases sitting between them. Germline CDR1 is GTSNPN and CDR2 is SVGIG (reference sequence). In DNA, the CDR3 is TGTGCCTGGAGTGTCTCCGCAGGAATTTACGAGCAGTACTTC. Its protein is CAWSVSAGIYEQYF.

The V call is TRBV11-2, the J call TRBJ2-7, with D uncertain. The CDR3 is 12 amino acids. V dropped 1 base and J dropped 5 bases, with 6 bases sitting between them. Germline V CDR1 and CDR2: SGHAT, FQNNGV. As DNA, the CDR3 is TGTGCCAGCAGCTTAGGGGGTCACGAGCAGTACTTC. Translating it yields CASSLGGHEQYF.

This chain connects TRBV5-1 to TRBJ2-1; 8 bases match TRBD2. Germline V lookup: CDR1 SGHRS, CDR2 YFSETQ. V was pared by 8 bases and J by 2 bases, with 21 bases of the junction left unmatched. The CDR3 is 19 residues long. The CDR3 nucleotides read TGCGCCAGTCGGCTGGGTAGCGGGATCGGTGGAGCGGCCTACAATGAGCAGTTCTTC. It encodes CASRLGSGIGGAAYNEQFF.

The chain uses TRBV5-1 and TRBJ2-3; D possibly corresponds to TRBD2 (5 bases). The CDR3 consists of 17 residues. The germline V and J ends were trimmed by 0 bases and 0 bases, with 14 bases remaining between them. Germline CDR1 reads SGHRS; CDR2 reads YFSETQ. CDR3 in DNA: TGCGCCAGCAGCTTGGCCCGGGAACTTGCTAGCACAGATACGCAGTATTTT. Its protein product is CASSLARELASTDTQYF.

This clone was recorded once. V gene TRBV5-1 combines with J gene TRBJ1-1; 10 bases fit TRBD1. CDR3 length: 13 residues. V was pared by 3 bases and J by 5 bases, with 1 base of the junction left unmatched. CDR1 SGHRS and CDR2 YFSETQ come from the germline V gene. CDR3 region: CASSWGQGTEAFF. As DNA, the CDR3 is TGCGCCAGCAGCTGGGGACAGGGGACTGAAGCTTTCTTT.

V is TRBV14 and J is TRBJ1-4; D uncertain. The germline CDR1 and CDR2 sequences are SGHDN and FVKESK. Trimming shortened V by 1 base and J by 7 bases, and 16 bases separated the two germline ends. The CDR3 has 16 amino acids. CDR3 region: CASSQGKTAWGEKLFF. As DNA, the CDR3 is TGTGCCAGCAGCCAAGGGAAAACCGCCTGGGGTGAAAAACTGTTTTTT.

This chain connects TRBV27 to TRBJ1-1, with D perhaps TRBD1 (6 bases). The CDR3 totals 13 residues. CDR1 and CDR2 (germline): MNHEY, SMNVEV (reference sequence). With 4 bases removed from V and 4 bases from J, the gap between germline ends came to 10 bases. DNA of the CDR3: TGTGCCAGCAGTTACAGGGTGGGCACTGAAGCTTTCTTT. Translation: CASSYRVGTEAFF.

The chain recombines TRBV6-1 with TRBJ2-4; no clear D gene. The CDR3 runs 15 residues. Germline V gene lookup returns CDR1 MNHNS and CDR2 SASEGT. The V gene lost 6 bases and the J gene lost 9 bases, with 21 bases spanning the gap. In DNA, the CDR3 is TGTGCCAGCAGACCCGCCTCCGGGCAGTTTAGCATTCAGTACTTC. This encodes CASRPASGQFSIQYF.

This clone was observed a single time. This chain joins TRBV10-3 and TRBJ1-4; 10 nucleotides align to TRBD1. Trimming removed 0 bases from V and 8 bases from J; junction bases left unmatched: 0. The CDR3 covers 14 residues. Germline assignment: CDR1 ENHRY and CDR2 SYGVKD. CDR3 amino acids: CAISESTGGEKLFF. CDR3 bases: TGTGCCATCAGTGAGTCGACAGGGGGCGAAAAACTGTTTTTT.

The chain uses TRBV19 and TRBJ1-1; D call uncertain. Germline assignment: CDR1 LNHDA and CDR2 SQIVND (reference sequence). Trimming left V 0 bases short and J 4 bases short, with 12 bases between. The CDR3 runs 15 residues. The CDR3 bases are TGTGCCAGTAGTATAGACAGGAGCGGAGCCACTGAAGCTTTCTTT. Protein: CASSIDRSGATEAFF.

In its sample, this clone was seen a few times. The V call is TRBV27, the J call TRBJ2-3; D perhaps matches TRBD2 (5 bases). The CDR3 has 17 residues. V lost 2 bases and J 2 bases, leaving 17 bases between the germline ends. Per germline, CDR1 MNHEY and CDR2 SMNVEV (reference sequence). In DNA, the CDR3 is TGTGCCAGCAGTTTAAGGTTAGGGTCGGGGTACACAGATACGCAGTATTTT. It specifies CASSLRLGSGYTDTQYF.